The text below deals with one TCR beta chain. No antigen is known for it. This sample was taken from a study of OX40 agonist ivuxolimab in advanced cancers. About the research overall: Patients were infused with ivuxolimab every 2 weeks at 0.01 to 10 mg/kg. Three patients had partial responses: one hepatocellular carcinoma, two cutaneous melanoma.

Whole-study results and caveats: Blood T cells, both CD4+ and CD8+, expanded clonally by week 6 at 0.1 to 3.0 mg/kg.

Generated by immunoSEQ multiplex PCR, the TCRdb table keeps only in-frame clones and is missing some. The sample has roughly 20,000 clones; 70% to 90% are singletons. Germline-derived CDR1 and CDR2 are SGDLS and YYNGEE. The length of the CDR3 is 15 residues. Trimming pared 1 base from V and 4 bases from J, leaving 12 bases between. Sequenced here: CD4+ or CD8+ T cells sorted from blood, sampled in a trial of the OX40 agonist ivuxolimab. The chain is built from TRBV9 and TRBJ2-1; D is tentatively TRBD1 or TRBD2 (6 bases each). The receptor was derived from an adult with an advanced solid tumor such as melanoma, head and neck, liver or kidney cancer. CDR3 DNA sequence: TGTGCCAGCAGCGTACAAGGGGGGCTATACAATGAGCAGTTCTTC. Amino acid sequence: CASSVQGGLYNEQFF.